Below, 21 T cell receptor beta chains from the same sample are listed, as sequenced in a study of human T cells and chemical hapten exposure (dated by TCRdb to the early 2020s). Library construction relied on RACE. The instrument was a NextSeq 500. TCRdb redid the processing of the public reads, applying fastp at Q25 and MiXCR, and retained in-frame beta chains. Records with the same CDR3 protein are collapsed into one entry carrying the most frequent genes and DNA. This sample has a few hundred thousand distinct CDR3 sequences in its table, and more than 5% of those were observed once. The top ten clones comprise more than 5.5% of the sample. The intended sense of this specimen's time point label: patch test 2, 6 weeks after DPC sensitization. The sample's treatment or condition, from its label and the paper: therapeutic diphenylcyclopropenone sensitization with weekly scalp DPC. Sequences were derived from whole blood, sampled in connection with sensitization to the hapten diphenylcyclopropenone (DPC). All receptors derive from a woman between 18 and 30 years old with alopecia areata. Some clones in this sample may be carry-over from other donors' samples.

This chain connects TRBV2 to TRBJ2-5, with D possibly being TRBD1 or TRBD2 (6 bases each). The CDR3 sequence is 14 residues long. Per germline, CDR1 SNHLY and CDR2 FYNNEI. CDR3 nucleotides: TGTGCTTCGAACTCCGGGGGCGACCAAGAGACCCAGTACTTC. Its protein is CASNSGGDQETQYF.

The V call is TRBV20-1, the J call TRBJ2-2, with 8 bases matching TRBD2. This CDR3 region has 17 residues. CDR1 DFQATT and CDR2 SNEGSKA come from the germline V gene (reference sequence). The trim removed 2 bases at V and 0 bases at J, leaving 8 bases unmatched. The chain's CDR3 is CSARRFSGATNTGELFF. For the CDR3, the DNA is TGCAGTGCTAGAAGATTTAGCGGGGCTACGAACACCGGGGAGCTGTTTTTT.

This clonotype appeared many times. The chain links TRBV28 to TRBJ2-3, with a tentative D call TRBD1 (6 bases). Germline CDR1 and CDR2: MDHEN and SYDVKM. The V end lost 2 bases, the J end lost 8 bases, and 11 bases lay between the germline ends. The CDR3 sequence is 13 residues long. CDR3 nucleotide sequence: TGTGCCAGCAGTTTAAACGGACAGAGTACGCAGTATTTT. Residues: CASSLNGQSTQYF.

CDR3 coding DNA: TGTGCCAGTAGTACCGGGGGGAGCAATCAGCCCCAGCATTTT. Protein sequence: CASSTGGSNQPQHF. The chain recombines TRBV19 with TRBJ1-5, with TRBD1 as a possible D gene (5 bases). Germline lookup yields CDR1 LNHDA and CDR2 SQIVND (reference sequence). Trimming stripped 4 bases from V and 1 base from J, with 8 bases between. The CDR3 totals 14 residues.

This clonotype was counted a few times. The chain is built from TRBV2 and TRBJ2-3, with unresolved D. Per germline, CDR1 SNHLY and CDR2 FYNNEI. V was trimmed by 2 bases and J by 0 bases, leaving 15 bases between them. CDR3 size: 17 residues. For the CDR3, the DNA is TGTGCCAGCAGTGAATTCGGTGGCAGCCCCAGCACAGATACGCAGTATTTT. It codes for CASSEFGGSPSTDTQYF.

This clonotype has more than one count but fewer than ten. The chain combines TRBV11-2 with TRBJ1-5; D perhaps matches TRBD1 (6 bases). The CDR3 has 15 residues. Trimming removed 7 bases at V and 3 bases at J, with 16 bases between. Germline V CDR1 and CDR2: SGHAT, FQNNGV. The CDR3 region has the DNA TGTGCCAGCAAGAACGATGGGGGCCCCAATCAGCCCCAGCATTTT. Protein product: CASKNDGGPNQPQHF.

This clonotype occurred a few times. CDR3 region: CASSFSPEYEQYF. CDR3 coding DNA: TGTGCCAGCAGTTTTTCCCCAGAGTACGAGCAGTACTTC. This sequence joins TRBV6-6 and TRBJ2-7; the D is unclear. The CDR3 consists of 13 residues. V was trimmed by 4 bases and J by 4 bases, leaving 11 bases between them. Germline CDR1 reads MNHNY; CDR2 reads SVGAGI (reference sequence).

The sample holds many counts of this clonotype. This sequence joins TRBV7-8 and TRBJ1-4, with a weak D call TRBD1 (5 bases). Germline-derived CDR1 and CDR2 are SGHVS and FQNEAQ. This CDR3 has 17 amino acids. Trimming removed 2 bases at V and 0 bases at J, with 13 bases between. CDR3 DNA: TGTGCCAGCAGCTTACGTCCAGGGCCGGCAACTAATGAAAAACTGTTTTTT. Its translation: CASSLRPGPATNEKLFF.

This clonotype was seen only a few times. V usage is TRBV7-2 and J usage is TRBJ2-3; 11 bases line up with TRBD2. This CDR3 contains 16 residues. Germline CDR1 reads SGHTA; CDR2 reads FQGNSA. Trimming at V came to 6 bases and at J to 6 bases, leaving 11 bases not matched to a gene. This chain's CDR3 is CASSLSSGGRQDTQYF. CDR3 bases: TGTGCCAGCAGTCTTTCTAGCGGGGGGCGTCAGGATACGCAGTATTTT.

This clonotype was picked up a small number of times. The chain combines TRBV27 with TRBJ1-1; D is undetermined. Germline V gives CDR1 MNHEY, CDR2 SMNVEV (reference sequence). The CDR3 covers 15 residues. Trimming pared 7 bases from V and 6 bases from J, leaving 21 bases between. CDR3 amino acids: CASIKSGSASPEAFF. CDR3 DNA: TGTGCCAGCATTAAATCCGGGTCAGCTTCCCCTGAAGCTTTCTTT.

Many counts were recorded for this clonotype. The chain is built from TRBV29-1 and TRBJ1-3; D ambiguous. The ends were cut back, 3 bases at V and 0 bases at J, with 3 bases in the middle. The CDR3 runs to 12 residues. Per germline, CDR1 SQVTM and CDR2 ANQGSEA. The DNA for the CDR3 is TGCAGCGTTGAGATCTCTGGAAACACCATATATTTT. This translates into CSVEISGNTIYF. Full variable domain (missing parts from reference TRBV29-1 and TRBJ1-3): SAVISQKPSRDICQRGTSLTIQCQVDSQVTMMFWYRQQPGQSLTLIATANQGSEATYESGFVIDKFPISRPNLTFSTLTVSNMSPEDSSIYLCSVEISGNTIYFGEGSWLTVV.

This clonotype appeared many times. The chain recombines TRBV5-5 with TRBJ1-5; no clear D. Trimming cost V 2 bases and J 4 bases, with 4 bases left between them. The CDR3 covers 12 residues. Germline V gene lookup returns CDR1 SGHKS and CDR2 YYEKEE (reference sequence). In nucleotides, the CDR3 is TGTGCCAGCAGCTTTCCTAATCAGCCCCAGCATTTT. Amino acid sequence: CASSFPNQPQHF.

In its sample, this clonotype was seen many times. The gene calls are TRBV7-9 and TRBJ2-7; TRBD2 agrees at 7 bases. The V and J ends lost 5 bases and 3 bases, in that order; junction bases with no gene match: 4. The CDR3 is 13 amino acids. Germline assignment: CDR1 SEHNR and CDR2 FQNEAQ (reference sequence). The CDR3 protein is CASSAGEFYEQYF. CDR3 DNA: TGTGCCAGCAGCGCGGGGGAGTTCTACGAGCAGTACTTC.

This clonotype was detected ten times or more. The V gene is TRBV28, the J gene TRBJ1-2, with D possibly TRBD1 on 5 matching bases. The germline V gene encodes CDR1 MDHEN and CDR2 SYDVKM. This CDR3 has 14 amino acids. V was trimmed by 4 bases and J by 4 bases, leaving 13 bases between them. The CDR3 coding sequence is TGTGCCAGCAGTTCTCCCGGACATCCCTATGGCTACACCTTC. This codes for CASSSPGHPYGYTF.

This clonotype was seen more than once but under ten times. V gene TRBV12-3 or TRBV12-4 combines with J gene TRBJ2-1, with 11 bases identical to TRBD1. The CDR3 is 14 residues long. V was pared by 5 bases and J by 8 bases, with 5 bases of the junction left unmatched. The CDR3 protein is CASSPKDRGHEQFF. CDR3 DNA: TGTGCCAGCAGTCCAAAGGACAGGGGGCATGAGCAGTTCTTC.

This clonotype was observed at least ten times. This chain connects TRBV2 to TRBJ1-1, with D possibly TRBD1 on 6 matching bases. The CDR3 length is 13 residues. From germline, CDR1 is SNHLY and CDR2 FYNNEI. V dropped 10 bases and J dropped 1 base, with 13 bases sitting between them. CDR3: CATTAGENTEAFF. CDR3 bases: TGTGCCACCACCGCAGGGGAGAACACTGAAGCTTTCTTT.

CDR3 region: CATSDTRDRGFRNEQFF. In DNA, the CDR3 is TGTGCCACCAGTGATACCCGGGACAGGGGTTTTCGTAATGAGCAGTTCTTC. V gene TRBV24-1 combines with J gene TRBJ2-1, with 10 nucleotides matching TRBD1. Per germline, CDR1 KGHDR and CDR2 SFDVKD. V was pared by 3 bases and J by 7 bases, with 11 bases of the junction left unmatched. The CDR3 extends over 17 amino acids.

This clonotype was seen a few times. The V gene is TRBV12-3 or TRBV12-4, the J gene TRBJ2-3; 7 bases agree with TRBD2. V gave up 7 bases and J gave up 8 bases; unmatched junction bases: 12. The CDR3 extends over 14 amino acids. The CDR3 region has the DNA TGTGCCAGCAATTGGCTAGCGGAGGGGTCTACGCAGTATTTT. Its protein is CASNWLAEGSTQYF.

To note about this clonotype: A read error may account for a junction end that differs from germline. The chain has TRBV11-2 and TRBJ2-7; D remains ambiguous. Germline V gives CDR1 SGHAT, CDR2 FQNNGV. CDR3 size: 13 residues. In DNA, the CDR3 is TGTGCCAGCAACTTACGGAATACACCCGAGCAGTACTTC. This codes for CASNLRNTPEQYF.

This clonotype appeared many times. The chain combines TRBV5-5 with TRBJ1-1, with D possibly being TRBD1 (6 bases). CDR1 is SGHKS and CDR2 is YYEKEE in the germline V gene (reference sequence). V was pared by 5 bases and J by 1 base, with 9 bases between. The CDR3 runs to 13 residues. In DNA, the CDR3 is TGTGCCAGCAGTTGGGGGCGGAACACTGAAGCTTTCTTT. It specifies CASSWGRNTEAFF.

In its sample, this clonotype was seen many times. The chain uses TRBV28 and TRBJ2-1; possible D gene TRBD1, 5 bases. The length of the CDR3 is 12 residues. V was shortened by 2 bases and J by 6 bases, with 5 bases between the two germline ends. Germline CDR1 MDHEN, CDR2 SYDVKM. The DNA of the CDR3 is TGTGCCAGCAGTTTACAGGGCAATGAGCAGTTCTTC. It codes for CASSLQGNEQFF.